This TCR beta chain came from a study of blood T cell repertoires in COVID-19. The wider study: Samples taken during acute and convalescent COVID-19 were collected in the United States, Italy and Spain. T cells, B-cell-depleted T cells, or PBMCs supplied cDNA or gDNA.

The germline CDR1 and CDR2 sequences are MNHEY and SVGEGT. The CDR3 length is 14 residues. Trimming cost V 2 bases and J 9 bases; bases outside gene matches: 3. Original processing methods: Reference gene primer amplification yielded estimated nucleated cell counts. The assay was immunoSEQ multiplex PCR, and TCRdb's table has in-frame clones only and misses some. The V and J calls and the clone size are those of that table, but D and trimming were determined from the DNA. In the table there are around 700,000 clones, 85% to 90% of which are singletons. This chain joins TRBV6-2 or TRBV6-3 and TRBJ2-7, with 14 nucleotides matching TRBD2. The TCR originated in a woman under 30 with acute or convalescent COVID-19. What was sequenced was peripheral blood. CDR3 loop: CASSYETSGRVQYF. CDR3 in DNA: TGTGCCAGCAGTTACGAGACTAGCGGGAGGGTGCAGTACTTC.